The clone carrying this T cell receptor (beta chain) was seen a single time. This record belongs to a study of blood T cell repertoires in COVID-19. Study-level background: COVID-19 samples, acute and convalescent, were from the United States, Italy and Spain. The analysed material was cDNA or gDNA that came from T cells, B-cell-depleted T cells, or PBMCs.

As processed by the authors: Nucleated cell number was recorded as an estimate derived from reference gene primer amplification. TCRdb's copy holds only in-frame clones and misses some; the assay was immunoSEQ multiplex PCR. The DNA gave D and trimming, while V, J and clone size come from that table. The sample contains just over 300,000 clones, over 75% of which appear only once. Trimming removed 1 base from V and 6 bases from J, with 12 bases in between. The CDR3 consists of 14 residues. Per germline, CDR1 SGHAT and CDR2 FQNNGV. Each participant's cohort was designated according to participant-reported clinical history.

The receptor was derived from a man aged 30-40 years who had recovered from COVID-19. The rearrangement uses TRBV11-2 and TRBJ1-2; no definite D call. The specimen sequenced was PBMCs or T cells enriched from blood (not recorded which). The DNA of the CDR3 is TGTGCCAGCAGCTTAGGCGCAGGATCGGATGGCTACACCTTC. Amino acid sequence: CASSLGAGSDGYTF.